The 31 T cell receptor beta chains below all came from one sample that was sequenced in a study of T cells in Graves' hyperthyroidism and ophthalmopathy. Authors of the study amplified TCR beta CDR3 regions from RNA transcripts. Researchers ran a first-round RT-PCR on the TCR CDR3 using the HTBI primer set. TCRdb redid the calling of the multiplex PCR reads with MiXCR, one entry per CDR3 protein. The repertoire holds about 290,000 distinct CDR3 sequences, with around 20% as singletons. Material for sequencing was blood. These receptors came from a man aged 45-65 years with Graves' ophthalmopathy.

This clonotype came up many times. The chain joins TRBV11-2 to TRBJ2-3, with a tentative D call TRBD1 (6 bases). Deletions cut 4 bases from V and 0 bases from J, with 11 bases between. The CDR3 spans 15 residues. Germline CDR1 is SGHAT and CDR2 is FQNNGV. CDR3 region: CASSWTVISTDTQYF. For the CDR3, the DNA is TGTGCCAGCAGCTGGACAGTGATTAGCACAGATACGCAGTATTTT.

The J gene is TRBJ1-1, the V gene TRBV19, with TRBD1 identical over 7 bases. V shed 4 bases and J 4 bases; nucleotides not matched to a gene: 12. CDR1 and CDR2 (germline): LNHDA, SQIVND (reference sequence). The CDR3 loop spans 16 amino acids. The CDR3 loop reads CASSTQEGQFITEAFF. CDR3 coding DNA: TGTGCCAGTAGTACTCAGGAGGGACAGTTTATCACTGAAGCTTTCTTT.

This clonotype was observed many times. The chain employs TRBV7-2 and TRBJ1-2; 9 bases are a match to TRBD1. Germline lookup yields CDR1 SGHTA and CDR2 FQGNSA. CDR3 length: 14 amino acids. V shed 5 bases and J 3 bases; nucleotides not matched to a gene: 4. CDR3: CASSPRTGDYGYTF. Written as DNA, the CDR3 is TGTGCCAGCAGCCCGAGGACAGGGGACTATGGCTACACCTTC.

V is TRBV9 and J is TRBJ1-2, with D unresolved. CDR3 length: 12 amino acids. Germline CDR1 and CDR2: SGDLS and YYNGEE. V lost 0 bases and J 3 bases, leaving 3 bases between the germline ends. The CDR3 sequence: CASSVEDYGYTF. The CDR3 DNA is TGTGCCAGCAGCGTAGAGGACTATGGCTACACCTTC.

The chain has TRBV20-1 and TRBJ2-7; D uncertain. Trimming removed 3 bases from V and 3 bases from J, with 6 bases in between. The CDR3 loop spans 11 amino acids. CDR1 is DFQATT and CDR2 is SNEGSKA in the germline V gene (reference sequence). DNA of the CDR3: TGCAGTGCTAGCCTCATCTACGAGCAGTACTTC. Translated: CSASLIYEQYF.

This clonotype has at least ten counts. The V gene is TRBV5-1, the J gene TRBJ2-1; TRBD1 might be the D (8 bases). Trimming removed 4 bases from V and 3 bases from J, with 14 bases in between. The germline gives CDR1 SGHRS, CDR2 YFSETQ. The CDR3 is 15 residues long. The DNA for the CDR3 is TGCGCCAGCAGCCGTACAGGGGGGGACTACAATGAGCAGTTCTTC. It encodes CASSRTGGDYNEQFF.

The V gene is TRBV7-3, the J gene TRBJ2-5, with 7 bases lining up with TRBD1. This CDR3 region has 16 residues. CDR1 SGHTA and CDR2 FQGTGA come from the germline V gene. V shed 5 bases, J shed 1 base, and the junction held 10 bases outside the gene matches. The CDR3 protein is CASSQGSRGTQETQYF. The DNA for the CDR3 is TGTGCCAGCAGCCAAGGGTCCAGGGGGACCCAAGAGACCCAGTACTTC.

This clonotype was seen at least ten times. The J gene is TRBJ1-1, the V gene TRBV6-1, with 8 bases that match TRBD1. The CDR3 runs to 16 residues. Germline V gene sequence: CDR1 MNHNS, CDR2 SASEGT. J lost 8 bases, V lost 6 bases, and 17 bases had no gene match. Written as DNA, the CDR3 is TGTGCCAGCAGATCCCACAGGGGGAAACAGGAGGGAGAAGCTTTCTTT. This encodes CASRSHRGKQEGEAFF.

This clonotype was found many times. The chain recombines TRBV11-2 with TRBJ2-3; D is uncertain. CDR3 size: 15 residues. V was shortened by 1 base and J by 2 bases, with 10 bases between the two germline ends. The V gene's germline CDR1 is SGHAT and CDR2 FQNNGV. CDR3 sequence: CASSLVVADTDTQYF. The CDR3, as DNA: TGTGCCAGCAGCTTAGTGGTGGCGGACACAGATACGCAGTATTTT. The variable domain in full, with the rest retrieved from reference TRBV11-2 and TRBJ2-3, is EAGVAQSPRYKIIEKRQSVAFWCNPISGHATLYWYQQILGQGPKLLIQFQNNGVVDDSQLPKDRFSAERLKGVDSTLKIQPAKLEDSAVYLCASSLVVADTDTQYFGPGTRLTVL.

The rearrangement links TRBV4-1 to TRBJ2-5; TRBD2 matches at 7 bases. The CDR3 contains 16 residues. CDR1 is MGHRA, CDR2 YSYEKL, per germline. V shed 4 bases and J 4 bases; nucleotides not matched to a gene: 12. The CDR3 DNA reads TGCGCCAGCAGCCTAACGGGGGTAGCGGGCGGAGAGACCCAGTACTTC. It codes for CASSLTGVAGGETQYF.

This clonotype was seen a few times. This sequence joins TRBV7-9 and TRBJ2-7; TRBD2 aligns across 9 bases. The CDR3 has 16 residues. Germline V gene data show CDR1 as SEHNR and CDR2 as FQNEAQ (reference sequence). The trim removed 5 bases at V and 2 bases at J, leaving 10 bases unmatched. The CDR3 reads CASSHLVSSGAYEQYF. CDR3 nucleotides: TGTGCCAGCAGCCACCTCGTTTCTAGCGGGGCCTACGAGCAGTACTTC.

The V gene is TRBV3-1, the J gene TRBJ2-3, with D tentatively TRBD1 (5 bases). The V end was cut by 3 bases, the J end by 6 bases, with 10 bases between. Germline V gives CDR1 LGHDT, CDR2 YNNKEL (reference sequence). The CDR3 has 13 residues. The CDR3 sequence is CASSHNPGDTQYF. The DNA for the CDR3 is TGTGCCAGCAGCCATAACCCAGGGGATACGCAGTATTTT.

The rearrangement links TRBV5-1 to TRBJ2-3; the match to TRBD1 covers 11 bases. Trimming cost V 4 bases and J 6 bases; bases outside gene matches: 7. This CDR3 has 15 amino acids. Germline loops: CDR1 SGHRS, CDR2 YFSETQ. This CDR3 reads CASSGQGARYDTQYF. The CDR3 DNA reads TGCGCCAGCAGCGGACAGGGGGCCCGTTACGATACGCAGTATTTT.

The rearrangement links TRBV7-9 to TRBJ1-1; D gene uncertain. Trimming stripped 1 base from V and 8 bases from J, with 14 bases between. The CDR3 sequence is 14 residues long. CDR1 is SEHNR, CDR2 FQNEAQ, per germline (reference sequence). The CDR3 region has the DNA TGTGCCAGCAGCTTAGAGGGATACAGTACCGAAGCTTTCTTT. Encoded protein: CASSLEGYSTEAFF.

This clonotype was seen only a few times. The chain has TRBV20-1 and TRBJ2-3; D perhaps matches TRBD2 (5 bases). The V gene's germline CDR1 is DFQATT and CDR2 SNEGSKA (reference sequence). The CDR3 extends over 13 amino acids. The germline V and J ends were trimmed by 6 bases and 0 bases, with 10 bases remaining between them. The chain's CDR3 is CSAEGSSTDTQYF. The CDR3 bases are TGCAGTGCCGAGGGCTCTAGCACAGATACGCAGTATTTT.

There are a few counts of this clonotype. This chain links TRBV5-1 with TRBJ2-2, with a tentative D call TRBD2 (5 bases). V was cut by 1 base and J by 3 bases, with 10 bases left in between. Germline values: CDR1 SGHRS, CDR2 YFSETQ. CDR3 length: 15 amino acids. CDR3: CASSLNGMDTGELFF. CDR3 DNA: TGCGCCAGCAGCTTGAACGGGATGGACACCGGGGAGCTGTTTTTT.

This clonotype was seen at least ten times. V is TRBV12-3 or TRBV12-4 and J is TRBJ2-3, with D maybe TRBD2 (6 bases). The CDR3 loop spans 16 amino acids. V lost 5 bases and J lost 6, with 21 bases in between. CDR3: CASSPGGAGRTDTQYF. CDR3 DNA: TGTGCCAGCAGTCCCGGAGGGGCGGGAAGAACGGATACGCAGTATTTT.

This clonotype was counted a few times. V gene TRBV20-1 combines with J gene TRBJ2-2, with 8 bases fitting TRBD1. The junction had 15 bases not matched to a gene; V was cut back by 3 bases and J by 6 bases. CDR3 length equals 17 residues. Germline V gene lookup returns CDR1 DFQATT and CDR2 SNEGSKA (reference sequence). Here the CDR3 DNA reads TGCAGTGCTAGCCCGGGTGGACAGGGTGGGGGTCCCGGGGAGCTGTTTTTT. It yields the protein CSASPGGQGGGPGELFF.

This clonotype was detected ten times or more. The chain joins TRBV20-1 to TRBJ1-5; 9 bases agree with TRBD1. The CDR3 sequence is 15 residues long. Trimming cost V 6 bases and J 1 base; bases outside gene matches: 7. The germline CDR1 and CDR2 sequences are DFQATT and SNEGSKA (reference sequence). CDR3 region: CSAVQGAGSNQPQHF. The CDR3 bases are TGCAGTGCCGTACAGGGGGCGGGGAGCAATCAGCCCCAGCATTTT.

The genes are TRBV3-1 and TRBJ2-1; 9 bases map to TRBD2. The ends lost 0 bases at V and 1 base at J; junction bases unmatched: 7. This CDR3 region has 18 residues. Germline values: CDR1 LGHDT, CDR2 YNNKEL (reference sequence). DNA of the CDR3: TGTGCCAGCAGCCAAGAACTAGCGGGTTTCGGATCCTACAATGAGCAGTTCTTC. Encoded protein: CASSQELAGFGSYNEQFF.

The chain employs TRBV29-1 and TRBJ2-5, with D possibly matching TRBD2 (5 bases). Germline CDR1 and CDR2: SQVTM and ANQGSEA. V lost 5 bases, J lost 4 bases, and 11 bases lay in between. This CDR3 is 12 amino acids long. CDR3: CSVKSGRETQYF. As DNA, the CDR3 is TGCAGCGTTAAGAGCGGCAGAGAGACCCAGTACTTC.

In this sample, this clonotype turned up many times. The chain carries TRBV9 and TRBJ2-3; D is unresolved. CDR3 length equals 15 residues. The V gene lost 0 bases and the J gene lost 1 base, with 9 bases spanning the gap. Germline V gene data show CDR1 as SGDLS and CDR2 as YYNGEE. CDR3 nucleotides: TGTGCCAGCAGCGTAGAGTGGAGCGGCACAGATACGCAGTATTTT. Protein sequence: CASSVEWSGTDTQYF.

V is TRBV3-1 and J is TRBJ2-2; D might be TRBD1 (6 bases). Germline loops: CDR1 LGHDT, CDR2 YNNKEL (reference sequence). The V gene lost 3 bases and the J gene lost 5 bases, with 13 bases spanning the gap. The CDR3 contains 15 residues. The CDR3 bases are TGTGCCAGCAGCCACACGGACAGAAATACCGGGGAGCTGTTTTTT. This translates into CASSHTDRNTGELFF. The complete variable domain, with remaining parts taken from reference TRBV3-1 and TRBJ2-2, reads DTAVSQTPKYLVTQMGNDKSIKCEQNLGHDTMYWYKQDSKKFLKIMFSYNNKELIINETVPNRFSPKSPDKAHLNLHINSLELGDSAVYFCASSHTDRNTGELFFGEGSRLTVL.

This clonotype showed up many times. The rearrangement uses TRBV27 and TRBJ2-1; possibly TRBD1 for D (6 bases). V lost 2 bases, J lost 7 bases, and 15 bases lay in between. Germline lookup yields CDR1 MNHEY and CDR2 SMNVEV (reference sequence). This CDR3 has 15 residues. The CDR3 coding sequence is TGTGCCAGCAGTTTACTTCAGGGGAATTCGAATGAGCAGTTCTTC. Translation: CASSLLQGNSNEQFF.

Ten or more counts support this clonotype. V usage is TRBV14 and J usage is TRBJ2-5; the D is unclear. The germline CDR1 and CDR2 sequences are SGHDN and FVKESK. This CDR3 comprises 15 residues. The germline V and J ends were trimmed by 2 bases and 5 bases, with 15 bases remaining between them. The chain's CDR3 is CASSQPGMLAETQYF. CDR3 DNA sequence: TGTGCCAGCAGCCAACCCGGAATGCTGGCGGAGACCCAGTACTTC.

This clonotype was observed at least ten times. The V and J genes are TRBV6-1 and TRBJ1-2; 7 nucleotides match TRBD1. V was pared by 5 bases and J by 1 base, with 4 bases of the junction left unmatched. This CDR3 has 14 amino acids. The germline V gene encodes CDR1 MNHNS and CDR2 SASEGT. DNA of the CDR3: TGTGCCAGCAGTCAGGGACAGAATAACTATGGCTACACCTTC. Translation: CASSQGQNNYGYTF.

The chain uses TRBV4-2 and TRBJ2-7; the D gene is possibly TRBD1 (6 bases). V gave up 3 bases and J gave up 6 bases, with 12 bases separating them. The CDR3 has 13 amino acids. CDR1 is LGHNA and CDR2 is YNFKEQ in the germline V gene. This chain's CDR3 is CASSHEQGTEQYF. CDR3 nucleotide sequence: TGTGCCAGCAGCCATGAACAGGGTACCGAGCAGTACTTC.

This rearrangement joins TRBV6-2 or TRBV6-3 to TRBJ1-1, with D possibly matching TRBD1 (6 bases). Trimming pared 2 bases from V and 1 base from J, leaving 11 bases between. The CDR3 length is 15 residues. The germline V gene has CDR1 MNHEY and CDR2 SVGEGT. The CDR3 nucleotides are TGTGCCAGCAGTTACCCGTCCAGGGGGAACACTGAAGCTTTCTTT. This codes for CASSYPSRGNTEAFF.

V is TRBV27 and J is TRBJ2-2, with D possibly being TRBD1 (6 bases). The germline gives CDR1 MNHEY, CDR2 SMNVEV (reference sequence). This CDR3 spans 14 amino acids. Trimming stripped 4 bases from V and 6 bases from J, with 12 bases between. CDR3 bases: TGTGCCAGCAGTTCCAGGGGAGATCCCGGGGAGCTGTTTTTT. It yields the protein CASSSRGDPGELFF.

This clonotype was seen at least ten times. The chain uses TRBV7-2 and TRBJ2-3; TRBD2 matches at 7 bases. In germline, CDR1 is SGHTA, CDR2 FQGNSA. CDR3 length: 15 amino acids. V lost 6 bases and J lost 1; bases outside the gene matches: 7. CDR3 in amino acids: CASSPQRGGTDTQYF. CDR3 in DNA: TGTGCCAGCAGTCCGCAGCGGGGTGGCACAGATACGCAGTATTTT.

This clonotype was recorded a few times. V is TRBV15 and J is TRBJ2-7, with TRBD2 matching over 10 bases. Germline assignment: CDR1 LNHNV and CDR2 YYDKDF (reference sequence). V was pared by 3 bases and J by 4 bases, with 3 bases of the junction left unmatched. The CDR3 runs to 14 residues. CDR3 in amino acids: CATSRSSGSYEQYF. The CDR3 DNA is TGTGCCACCAGCAGGTCTAGCGGGAGTTACGAGCAGTACTTC.